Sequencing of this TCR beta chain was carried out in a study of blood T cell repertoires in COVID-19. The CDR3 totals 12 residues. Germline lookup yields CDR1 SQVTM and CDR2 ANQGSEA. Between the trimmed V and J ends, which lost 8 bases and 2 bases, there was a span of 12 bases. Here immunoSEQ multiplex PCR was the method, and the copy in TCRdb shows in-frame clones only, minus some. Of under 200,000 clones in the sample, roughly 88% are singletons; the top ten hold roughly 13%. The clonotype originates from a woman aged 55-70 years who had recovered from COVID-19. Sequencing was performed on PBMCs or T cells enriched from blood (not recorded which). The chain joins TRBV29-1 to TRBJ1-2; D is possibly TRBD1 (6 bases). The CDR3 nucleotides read TGCAGCATTCGACAGGAGAACTATGGCTACACCTTC. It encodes CSIRQENYGYTF.